The 15 T cell receptor beta chains below all came from one sample that was sequenced in a study of blood T cell repertoires in COVID-19. Some clones are missing from TCRdb's copy, which holds only in-frame ones; the method was immunoSEQ multiplex PCR. The sample holds roughly 50,000 clones, 85% seen once. Sequencing input: peripheral blood. All receptors derive from a woman between 55 and 75 years old with acute or convalescent COVID-19.

This clone appeared once. CDR3 sequence (DNA): TGTGCCAGCAGTGCACCGGTTGGCGGAACCTACAATGAGCAGTTCTTC. It yields the protein CASSAPVGGTYNEQFF. The chain is built from TRBV6-1 and TRBJ2-1; no firm D call. CDR1 MNHNS and CDR2 SASEGT come from the germline V gene. V was trimmed by 4 bases and J by 2 bases, leaving 15 bases between them. CDR3 length: 16 residues.

Of note for this clone: Other nucleotide sequences in the sample specify the same CDR3. The chain is built from TRBV5-1 and TRBJ1-3, with D possibly matching TRBD1 (6 bases). Germline CDR1 reads SGHRS; CDR2 reads YFSETQ. Trimming left V 4 bases short and J 4 bases short, with 12 bases between. The CDR3 is 14 residues long. CDR3 nucleotide sequence: TGCGCCAGCAGCCTACAGGGCTCGGGAAACACCATATATTTT. Protein sequence: CASSLQGSGNTIYF.

The rearrangement joins TRBV6-6 to TRBJ2-3, with 13 bases identical to TRBD2. V was pared by 5 bases and J by 4 bases, with 6 bases of the junction left unmatched. The CDR3 is made up of 16 amino acids. CDR1 MNHNY and CDR2 SVGAGI come from the germline V gene (reference sequence). CDR3 loop: CASSRTSGRGADTQYF. For the CDR3, the DNA is TGTGCCAGCAGTCGGACTAGCGGGAGAGGGGCAGATACGCAGTATTTT.

The genes are TRBV6-5 and TRBJ1-4; 8 nucleotides line up with TRBD1. The ends lost 5 bases at V and 6 bases at J; junction bases unmatched: 8. CDR3 size: 15 residues. CDR1 and CDR2 (germline): MNHEY, SVGAGI. CDR3 bases: TGTGCCAGCAGTCCGAGTTCAGGGGGCGATGAAAAACTGTTTTTT. This encodes CASSPSSGGDEKLFF.

This clone was counted a single time. The V gene is TRBV28, the J gene TRBJ1-5; D is unresolved. Germline V gene data show CDR1 as MDHEN and CDR2 as SYDVKM. The germline V and J ends were trimmed by 5 bases and 3 bases, with 17 bases remaining between them. The CDR3 is 16 residues long. CDR3 sequence reads: CASSPLAGWDNQPQHF. The CDR3 DNA reads TGTGCCAGCAGTCCCCTAGCGGGGTGGGACAATCAGCCCCAGCATTTT. The entire variable domain, with the rest obtained from reference TRBV28 and TRBJ1-5, is as follows: DVKVTQSSRYLVKRTGEKVFLECVQDMDHENMFWYRQDPGLGLRLIYFSYDVKMKEKGDIPEGYSVSREKKERFSLILESASTNQTSMYLCASSPLAGWDNQPQHFGDGTRLSIL.

This clone was counted a single time. The V call is TRBV7-6, the J call TRBJ2-3; D is perhaps TRBD1 (6 bases). CDR3 length: 15 amino acids. Per the germline V gene, CDR1 is SGHVS and CDR2 is FNYEAQ. The ends were cut back, 2 bases at V and 0 bases at J, with 9 bases in the middle. In DNA, the CDR3 is TGTGCCAGCAGCTTAAGGGACAAGAGCACAGATACGCAGTATTTT. This codes for CASSLRDKSTDTQYF.

The V gene is TRBV5-1, the J gene TRBJ1-3, with 9 bases matching TRBD1. V dropped 4 bases and J dropped 3; count of bases not matched to a gene: 5. This CDR3 contains 15 residues. Germline loops: CDR1 SGHRS, CDR2 YFSETQ. DNA for the CDR3: TGCGCCAGCAGCCAGGGACAGGGAGGTGGAAACACCATATATTTT. It encodes CASSQGQGGGNTIYF.

This sequence joins TRBV7-9 and TRBJ2-5; possibly TRBD1 for D (5 bases). V was cut by 2 bases and J by 0 bases, with 7 bases left in between. Germline CDR1 is SEHNR and CDR2 is FQNEAQ (reference sequence). The CDR3 is 14 residues long. The CDR3 loop reads CASSLSGNQETQYF. CDR3 sequence (DNA): TGTGCCAGCAGCTTATCAGGGAACCAAGAGACCCAGTACTTC. Together with reference TRBV7-9 and TRBJ2-5, the CDR3 gives the full variable domain: DTGVSQNPRHKITKRGQNVTFRCDPISEHNRLYWYRQTLGQGPEFLTYFQNEAQLEKSRLLSDRFSAERPKGSFSTLEIQRTEQGDSAMYLCASSLSGNQETQYFGPGTRLLVL.

The chain uses TRBV19 and TRBJ2-1; 8 bases line up with TRBD1. V lost 6 bases to trimming and J lost 10 bases; unmatched junction nucleotides: 8. From germline, CDR1 is LNHDA and CDR2 SQIVND (reference sequence). The CDR3 runs to 13 residues. In DNA, the CDR3 is TGTGCCAGTAGCCGGGACAGGTTAGGGGAGCAGTTCTTC. Translating it yields CASSRDRLGEQFF.

V gene TRBV19 combines with J gene TRBJ2-3; tentatively, D is TRBD2 (6 bases). Deletions cut 3 bases from V and 5 bases from J, with 18 bases between. The CDR3 spans 16 residues. Germline CDR1 and CDR2: LNHDA and SQIVND (reference sequence). DNA of the CDR3: TGTGCCAGTAGTATTGGGGGGACGGGGAGTGGAGATACGCAGTATTTT. It translates to CASSIGGTGSGDTQYF.

In its sample, this clone ranks as medium-sized (0.01 to 0.1%). The CDR3 nucleotides are TGCGCCAGCAGCTTGGTGGGCAACTCTGGAAACACCATATATTTT. Amino acid sequence: CASSLVGNSGNTIYF. The chain carries TRBV5-1 and TRBJ1-3; D is uncertain. CDR1 is SGHRS, CDR2 YFSETQ, per germline. With 0 bases removed from V and 0 bases from J, the gap between germline ends came to 7 bases. This CDR3 comprises 15 residues.

This chain joins TRBV10-2 and TRBJ2-7; 8 bases are a match to TRBD2. Trimming removed 1 base from V and 3 bases from J; junction bases left unmatched: 8. CDR3 length: 16 amino acids. CDR1 WSHSY and CDR2 SAAADI come from the germline V gene. The CDR3 spells CASSELRLARNYEQYF. Here the CDR3 DNA reads TGCGCCAGCAGTGAGTTGAGACTAGCGAGGAACTACGAGCAGTACTTC.

The count of this clone is one. This chain links TRBV5-1 with TRBJ1-2; 7 bases are shared with TRBD1. Germline CDR1 reads SGHRS; CDR2 reads YFSETQ. The CDR3 runs to 15 residues. V shed 1 base and J 7 bases; nucleotides not matched to a gene: 10. This chain's CDR3 is CASSLSSGQESGYTF. The CDR3 DNA follows: TGCGCCAGCAGCTTGAGTTCCGGACAGGAATCTGGCTACACCTTC.

This rearrangement joins TRBV9 to TRBJ1-5; TRBD1 might be the D (5 bases). V was clipped by 0 bases and J by 2 bases, with 9 bases between them. From germline, CDR1 is SGDLS and CDR2 YYNGEE. The CDR3 totals 15 residues. CDR3 in amino acids: CASSVARGGNQPQHF. The DNA of the CDR3 is TGTGCCAGCAGCGTAGCTCGGGGGGGCAATCAGCCCCAGCATTTT.

The V call is TRBV4-2, the J call TRBJ2-3; 13 bases map to TRBD2. The J segment lost 1 base and the V segment lost 2 bases, leaving 3 bases of the junction unmatched. This CDR3 is 17 amino acids long. Germline loops: CDR1 LGHNA, CDR2 YNFKEQ. CDR3 region: CASSQRLAGGGTDTQYF. The DNA of the CDR3 is TGTGCCAGCAGCCAACGACTAGCGGGAGGAGGCACAGATACGCAGTATTTT.